This T cell receptor beta chain was recovered during a study of shared clonotypes between healthy human individuals. The study, taken as a whole, reports: Read depth was anticipated to influence clonotype sharing among donors.

The CDR3 loop spans 12 amino acids. V lost 5 bases, J lost 7 bases, and 9 bases lay in between. CDR1 is SNHLY and CDR2 is FYNNEI in the germline V gene. TCRdb's copy holds only in-frame clones and misses some; the assay was immunoSEQ multiplex PCR. Seen here are 2,500,000 or so clones, around 94% observed once, and the top ten hold around 0.14%. Only one count was recorded for this clone. Antigen: not known. All donors qualified as healthy HIV-negative adults and had experienced no recent acute infections or vaccinations. It was into CD45RA+ naive and CD45RA-negative memory subsets that the CD4+ cells were split.

The sample consisted of naive CD4+ T cells sorted from blood. Subset denoted: CD45RA+ positively selected. The rearrangement links TRBV2 to TRBJ2-1; D remains unclear. The origin of this receptor is a man between 18 and 35 years old in good health. CDR3 sequence: CASSTDTNEQFF. The DNA of the CDR3 is TGTGCCAGCAGTACGGATACAAATGAGCAGTTCTTC. Based on the CDR3 plus reference TRBV2 and TRBJ2-1, the full variable domain is EPEVTQTPSHQVTQMGQEVILRCVPISNHLYFYWYRQILGQKVEFLVSFYNNEISEKSEIFDDQFSVERPDGSNFTLKIRSTKLEDSAMYFCASSTDTNEQFFGPGTRLTVL.